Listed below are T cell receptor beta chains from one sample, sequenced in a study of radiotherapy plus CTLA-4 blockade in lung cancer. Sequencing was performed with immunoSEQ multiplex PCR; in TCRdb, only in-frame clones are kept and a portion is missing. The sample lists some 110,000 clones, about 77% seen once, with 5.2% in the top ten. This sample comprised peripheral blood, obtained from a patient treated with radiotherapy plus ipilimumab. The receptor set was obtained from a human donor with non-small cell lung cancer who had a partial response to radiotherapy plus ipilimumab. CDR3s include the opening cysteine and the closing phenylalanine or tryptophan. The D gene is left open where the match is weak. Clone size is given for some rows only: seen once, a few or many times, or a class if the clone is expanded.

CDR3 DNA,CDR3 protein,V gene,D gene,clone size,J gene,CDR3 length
TGTGCCTGGAGTAGACAGGGGGTCACTGAAGCTTTCTTT,CAWSRQGVTEAFF,TRBV30,TRBD1,-,TRBJ1-1,13
TGTGCCAGCAGCTTAGATGGCCAGGGTGGCTATGGCTACACCTTC,CASSLDGQGGYGYTF,TRBV11-2,-,-,TRBJ1-2,15
TGTGCTAGCAGCTTAAACGGACTGGGAGAGCAGTACTTC,CASSLNGLGEQYF,TRBV7-7,-,-,TRBJ2-7,13
TGCGCCAGCAGACGGACTAGCGGCTCCTACGAGCAGTACTTC,CASRRTSGSYEQYF,TRBV5-1,TRBD2,-,TRBJ2-7,14
TGTGCCAGCATTTATCAGGGGGCTTTGATCAATCAGCCCCAGCATTTT,CASIYQGALINQPQHF,TRBV6-5,TRBD1,-,TRBJ1-5,16
TGTGCCAGCAGCCCCAGCCTAGCGGGAGGGCTGGGGCGCTACAATGAGCAGTTCTTC,CASSPSLAGGLGRYNEQFF,TRBV4-2,TRBD2,-,TRBJ2-1,19
TGTGCCAGTAGTATCCCGGGACAGGGGGTCGGCGAGCAGTACTTC,CASSIPGQGVGEQYF,TRBV19,TRBD1,-,TRBJ2-7,15
TGTGCCAGCAGTATAAGGACAGGTCTTCGTGAAAAACTGTTTTTT,CASSIRTGLREKLFF,TRBV28,TRBD1,-,TRBJ1-4,15
TGTGCCACCAGCAGAGAACCCAGTAGCAATCAGCCCCAGCATTTT,CATSREPSSNQPQHF,TRBV15,-,-,TRBJ1-5,15
TGCGCCAGCAGCCAAGAAAGCGGTGGGACTGAAGCTTTCTTT,CASSQESGGTEAFF,TRBV4-3,-,-,TRBJ1-1,14
TGTGCCAGCAGCTTATATTCAGGCCAAGAGACCCAGTACTTC,CASSLYSGQETQYF,TRBV7-9,-,-,TRBJ2-5,14
TGTGCCAGCAGTCTCCACAGGGACCAGCCCCAGCATTTT,CASSLHRDQPQHF,TRBV6-5,-,-,TRBJ1-5,13
TGTGCCAGCAGCAGACCGACAGCGGGGACCTATGGCTACACCTTC,CASSRPTAGTYGYTF,TRBV28,-,-,TRBJ1-2,15
TGTGCCAGCAGTGACCTAGGGGGGGATAGGGAGACCCAGTACTTC,CASSDLGGDRETQYF,TRBV25-1,-,-,TRBJ2-5,15
TGTGCCATTTCCGCGGGACAGGGTACCGGGGAGCTGTTTTTT,CAISAGQGTGELFF,TRBV15,TRBD1,-,TRBJ2-2,14
TGTGCCAGCAGGTACACGGAACCGGGACTAGCGGGTTACACCGGGGAGCTGTTTTTT,CASRYTEPGLAGYTGELFF,TRBV7-2,TRBD2,-,TRBJ2-2,19
TGTGCCAGCAGCACGGGACTAGCGGGAGGGATCACAGATACGCAGTATTTT,CASSTGLAGGITDTQYF,TRBV7-2,TRBD2,-,TRBJ2-3,17
TGTGCCAGCAGCTTGGCACAGATCACCGGGGAGCTGTTTTTT,CASSLAQITGELFF,TRBV5-6,-,-,TRBJ2-2,14
TGTGCCAGTAGTGTCACCGGGGGGGGAGAGACCCAGTACTTC,CASSVTGGGETQYF,TRBV19,TRBD2,-,TRBJ2-5,14
TGTGCCAGTAGTAAAGCAGGGGTGGTTGAAGCTTTCTTT,CASSKAGVVEAFF,TRBV19,-,-,TRBJ1-1,13
TGTGCCAGCAGCCGCGGCCTAGCGGGAGTGGAGACCCAGTACTTC,CASSRGLAGVETQYF,TRBV11-3,TRBD2,-,TRBJ2-5,15
TGTGCCAGTACTCCGGACAGAACAACTAATGAAAAACTGTTTTTT,CASTPDRTTNEKLFF,TRBV19,-,-,TRBJ1-4,15
TGTGCCAGCAGTTTATTAGCTCAGCCCCAGCATTTT,CASSLLAQPQHF,TRBV28,-,-,TRBJ1-5,12
TGTGCCAGCAGCTTACGGGACTGGGGTGGGTCAGATACGCAGTATTTT,CASSLRDWGGSDTQYF,TRBV7-9,-,-,TRBJ2-3,16
TGTGCCAGCAGGGGGGGACAGGGGAACACCGGGGAGCTGTTTTTT,CASRGGQGNTGELFF,TRBV7-9,TRBD1,-,TRBJ2-2,15
TGTGCCAGCCGCTCTGGAAACACCATATATTTT,CASRSGNTIYF,TRBV28,-,few,TRBJ1-3,11
TGTGCCAGCAGCGTAGAACTGTCTGGAAACACCATATATTTT,CASSVELSGNTIYF,TRBV9,-,-,TRBJ1-3,14
TGTGCCAGCAAACTAGCGGAAAGCTCCTACGAGCAGTACTTC,CASKLAESSYEQYF,TRBV28,TRBD2,-,TRBJ2-7,14
TGTGCCAGCAGTTACGGGACAGGGGTTTTCACTGAGCAGTTCTTC,CASSYGTGVFTEQFF,TRBV6-6,TRBD1,-,TRBJ2-1,15
TGCGCCAGCAGCCAAGATGGGAGGGGTAATGAAAAACTGTTTTTT,CASSQDGRGNEKLFF,TRBV4-3,-,-,TRBJ1-4,15
TGTGCCAGCAAGGACAGGGTGTATTCACCCCTCCACTTT,CASKDRVYSPLHF,TRBV2,TRBD1,-,TRBJ1-6,13
TGTGCCTGGAGTGTACTTGGAGCCACAGATACGCAGTATTTT,CAWSVLGATDTQYF,TRBV30,-,-,TRBJ2-3,14
TGTGCCTGGAGACTACAGGGAGTCACTGAAGCTTTCTTT,CAWRLQGVTEAFF,TRBV30,-,once,TRBJ1-1,13
TGTGCCAGCAGTTTCCAGGTCCATTCACCCCTCCACTTT,CASSFQVHSPLHF,TRBV27,-,-,TRBJ1-6,13
TGTGCCAGTTCGCGGCGAGATGAGCAGTTCTTC,CASSRRDEQFF,TRBV19,-,-,TRBJ2-1,11
TGTGCCAGCCTAACCCCCTTCCAGGGGGCTAGCAATCAGCCCCAGCATTTT,CASLTPFQGASNQPQHF,TRBV28,TRBD1,-,TRBJ1-5,17